This TCR beta chain was sequenced for a study of CD4+ T cells in melanoma. Study-wide results and limits: In melanoma, neoantigen-specific CD4+ T cells reportedly differed in differentiation state. A reported correlation linked neoantigen-specific CD4+ T cells to CD8+, macrophage and B cell function.

Of note for this clone: Its specificity is unknown.

In germline, CDR1 is SGDLS, CDR2 YYNGEE. This CDR3 comprises 15 residues. Trimming shortened V by 0 bases and J by 6 bases, and 14 bases separated the two germline ends. The data were produced by immunoSEQ multiplex PCR, yet TCRdb's version contains in-frame clones alone and is incomplete. Counted here are about 10,000 clones, 68% occurring once; the ten biggest clones make up 9.5% to 11%. J is TRBJ2-3 and V is TRBV9; perhaps TRBD2 as D (5 bases). The sequence was collected from a human donor with melanoma. Sequencing input: cells from a culture (not recorded whether cultured in vitro). DNA for the CDR3: TGTGCCAGCAGCGTAGAAGCTATAGCGACGGATACGCAGTATTTT. Its translation is CASSVEAIATDTQYF.